This TCR beta chain was documented in a study of blood T cell repertoires in COVID-19. The V end lost 0 bases, the J end lost 5 bases, and 14 bases lay between the germline ends. CDR1 and CDR2 (germline): SGDLS, YYNGEE. The CDR3 runs to 15 residues. Cohorts were based on clinical histories the participants reported. The protocol was immunoSEQ multiplex PCR, while the TCRdb copy is restricted to in-frame clones and leaves out a portion. The table lists a few hundred thousand clones, roughly 80% of them singletons, with approximately 5% in the top ten. The chain recombines TRBV9 with TRBJ1-2; D unclear. This TCR was sampled from a man between 40 and 49 years old who had been exposed to COVID-19. The specimen sequenced was PBMCs or T cells enriched from blood (not recorded which). Written as DNA, the CDR3 is TGTGCCAGCAGCGTAGGGAACAGCATCCCTTATGGCTACACCTTC. It codes for CASSVGNSIPYGYTF.